This T cell receptor (beta chain) emerged from a study of cytomegalovirus exposure and HLA in healthy donors. Study summary: Earlier findings included some 120 million unique TCR beta sequences obtained from some 180 million T cells. Study outcomes and limitations: Cytomegalovirus-associated TCR beta chains were listed, numbering 150 to 200. Sequencing likely caused a cluster of highly shared sequence variants.

The PCR made use of 60 Vbeta and 13 Jbeta primers. Some clones are missing from TCRdb's copy, which holds only in-frame ones; the method was immunoSEQ multiplex PCR. This sample has approximately 150,000 clones, with around 85% found just once. Remarks on this clone: Its antigen is still unknown.

V was trimmed by 1 base and J by 2 bases, leaving 10 bases between them. The CDR3 loop spans 15 amino acids. Germline loops: CDR1 KGHSH, CDR2 LQKENI. It was healthy bone marrow donors who served as donors. The receptor's source is a human donor in good health. The rearrangement joins TRBV18 to TRBJ2-3; possibly TRBD2 for D (6 bases). Input material: PBMCs. The CDR3 here is CASSPRLGSTDTQYF. CDR3 in DNA: TGTGCCAGCTCACCACGACTAGGATCCACAGATACGCAGTATTTT.